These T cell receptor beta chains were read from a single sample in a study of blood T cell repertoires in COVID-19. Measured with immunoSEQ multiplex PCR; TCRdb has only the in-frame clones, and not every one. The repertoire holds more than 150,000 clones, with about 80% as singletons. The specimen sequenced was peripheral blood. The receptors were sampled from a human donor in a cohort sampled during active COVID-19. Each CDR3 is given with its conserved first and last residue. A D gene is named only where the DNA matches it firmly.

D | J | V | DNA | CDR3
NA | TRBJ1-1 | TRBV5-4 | TGTGCCAGCAGCTCCGCCAGGGAGAACACTGAAGCTTTCTTT | CASSSARENTEAFF
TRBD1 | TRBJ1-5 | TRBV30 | TGTGCCTGGAACTCTGGACAGGGGAGTCAGCCCCAGCATTTT | CAWNSGQGSQPQHF
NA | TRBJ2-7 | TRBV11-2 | TGTGCCAGCAGCTTAGGGTCAGCGGCTTACTACGAGCAGTACTTC | CASSLGSAAYYEQYF
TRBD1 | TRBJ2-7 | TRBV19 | TGTGCCAGTAGTGCGACAGGGGAGGACTACGAGCAGTACTTC | CASSATGEDYEQYF
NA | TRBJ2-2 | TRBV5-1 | TGCGCCAGCAGCCTAACGGACAGGAACACCGGGGAGCTGTTTTTT | CASSLTDRNTGELFF
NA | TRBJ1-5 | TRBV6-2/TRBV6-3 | TGTGCCAGCAGTTACGCCGGTCAGCCCCAGCATTTT | CASSYAGQPQHF
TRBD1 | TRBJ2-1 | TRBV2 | TGTGCCAGCAACTTGGCAGGGGGCTCCTACAATGAGCAGTTCTTC | CASNLAGGSYNEQFF
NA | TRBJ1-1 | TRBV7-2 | TGTGCCAGCAGCTCGGTTGGACAGTTGAACACTGAAGCTTTCTTT | CASSSVGQLNTEAFF
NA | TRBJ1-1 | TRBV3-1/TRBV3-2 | TGTGCCAGCAGCCAGCGGCAGTTTTCCCTGAACACTGAAGCTTTCTTT | CASSQRQFSLNTEAFF
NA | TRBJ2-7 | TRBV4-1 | TGCGCCAGCAGCCAAAGGACCGACGGGGTCTCCAGCTCCTACGAGCAGTACTTC | CASSQRTDGVSSSYEQYF
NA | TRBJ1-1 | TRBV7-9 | TGTGCCAGCAGCTTAGACTCGCGACAGAACACTGAAGCTTTCTTT | CASSLDSRQNTEAFF
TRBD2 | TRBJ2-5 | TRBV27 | TGTGCCAGCAGTTTCAACAGGAGGGAGGGCCAAGAGACCCAGTACTTC | CASSFNRREGQETQYF
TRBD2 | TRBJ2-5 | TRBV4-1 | TGCGCCAGCAGCCCGGGGGGGTTTGCGGAGACCCAGTACTTC | CASSPGGFAETQYF
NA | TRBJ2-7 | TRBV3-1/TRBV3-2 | TGTGCCAGCAGCCAAGTTGCAGGATCCTACGAGCAGTACTTC | CASSQVAGSYEQYF